This entry lists 10 T cell receptor beta chains sequenced from one sample in a study of human CD8 memory T cell subsets. The TCR beta sequencing libraries came from UMI-labeled 5' RACE. For each CDR3 protein, TCRdb gives one entry from its re-call of the 5' RACE reads, without DNA. The sample's table shows more than 2,500 distinct CDR3 sequences. The sample consisted of CD8+ T cells from PBMCs. All receptors derive from a human donor in good health.

This clonotype is deemed medium-sized by its frequency. The chain links TRBV11-2 to TRBJ2-3. There are 15 residues in the CDR3. Germline loops: CDR1 SGHAT, CDR2 FQNNGV. CDR3 protein: CASSLVQGTTDTQYF.

V and J are TRBV6-6 and TRBJ2-7. This CDR3 has 13 residues. The germline CDR1 and CDR2 sequences are MNHNY and SVGAGI (reference sequence). CDR3 residues: CASSYLQASEQYF.

This clonotype is labeled medium-sized based on frequency. The chain uses TRBV9 and TRBJ2-3. The CDR3 consists of 12 residues. Germline CDR1 and CDR2: SGDLS and YYNGEE. The CDR3 protein is CASRGYSDTQYF.

This chain joins TRBV19 and TRBJ2-3; the TRBD1 assignment by TCRdb is unverifiable without DNA. CDR3 size: 16 residues. Germline CDR1 reads LNHDA; CDR2 reads SQIVND (reference sequence). Here the CDR3 reads CASSIMKGQGADTQYF.

This clonotype is identified as medium-sized from frequency. The rearrangement uses TRBV21-1 and TRBJ1-1; the D gene TCRdb calls, TRBD1, cannot be checked with no DNA. TRBV21-1 is labeled a pseudogene. This CDR3 has 15 residues. CDR3 sequence: CASSKRGQLNTEAFF.

This chain uses TRBV7-6 with TRBJ1-1; the D call from TCRdb, TRBD1, cannot be confirmed without DNA. This CDR3 comprises 17 residues. Germline values: CDR1 SGHVS, CDR2 FNYEAQ. CDR3 amino acids: CASSLGDGQGRDTEAFF.

This clonotype is medium-sized (0.01 to 0.1%) by frequency. The genes are TRBV2 and TRBJ2-3; TCRdb indicates TRBD2, and absent DNA this call remains unverified. The CDR3 totals 17 residues. Germline values: CDR1 SNHLY, CDR2 FYNNEI. CDR3 sequence reads: CASSERTGLAGTDTQYF.

This clonotype is medium-sized by frequency. This chain uses TRBV7-8 with TRBJ2-1; TCRdb's D call of TRBD1 is untestable without DNA. The CDR3 is 20 amino acids. Per germline, CDR1 SGHVS and CDR2 FQNEAQ. CDR3 sequence reads: CASSFPRDRGSREAGNEQFF.

The J gene is TRBJ2-4, the V gene TRBV2. Germline CDR1 and CDR2: SNHLY and FYNNEI. The CDR3 runs 16 residues. The CDR3: CASSEVQGLAKNIQYF.

The chain employs TRBV4-1 and TRBJ2-3; the D call of TRBD2 rests on TCRdb alone, since no DNA is present to check it. This CDR3 region has 16 residues. Germline V lookup: CDR1 MGHRA, CDR2 YSYEKL. CDR3 residues: CASSQDLVPSGVFKYF.